Below, 2 T cell receptor beta chains from the same sample are listed, as sequenced in a study of blood T cell repertoires in COVID-19. The repertoire was sequenced with immunoSEQ multiplex PCR; TCRdb's copy has only in-frame clones and lacks some. Of 310,000 or so clones listed, around 87% are singletons. The sequenced sample was peripheral blood. Receptors were obtained from a woman in her thirties who had recovered from COVID-19.

The V and J genes are TRBV7-2 and TRBJ2-1; the D gene is possibly TRBD2 (6 bases). This CDR3 comprises 18 residues. Trimming removed 0 bases at V and 0 bases at J, with 15 bases between. Per the germline V gene, CDR1 is SGHTA and CDR2 is FQGNSA. The CDR3 DNA is TGTGCCAGCAGCTTAGCTCCTCGGGGACTGAGCTCCTACAATGAGCAGTTCTTC. This encodes CASSLAPRGLSSYNEQFF.

This chain links TRBV27 with TRBJ2-7, with TRBD1 identical over 9 bases. The CDR3 contains 15 residues. From germline, CDR1 is MNHEY and CDR2 SMNVEV (reference sequence). The ends lost 2 bases at V and 3 bases at J; junction bases unmatched: 5. The CDR3 loop is CASSLDGTGLYEQYF. CDR3 nucleotides: TGTGCCAGCAGTTTAGACGGGACAGGGCTCTACGAGCAGTACTTC.